This T cell receptor beta chain derives from a study of T cells in Graves' hyperthyroidism and ophthalmopathy. Authors of the study amplified TCR beta CDR3 regions from RNA transcripts. First-round RT-PCR targeting the TCR CDR3 was performed with the HTBI primer set. TCRdb passed the multiplex PCR reads through MiXCR, listing each CDR3 protein once. The table lists roughly 500,000 distinct CDR3 sequences, around 13% of them singletons, with 5.5% to 7.5% in the top ten. Progressors' blood was drawn at hyperthyroidism diagnosis, before ophthalmopathy symptoms. This TCR came from a woman under 40 with Graves' hyperthyroidism that later progressed to Graves' ophthalmopathy. Material for sequencing was blood.

DNA of the CDR3: TGCAGTGCTAGAAAACCCGGGACTTCAACAGATACGCAGTATTTT. Its translation: CSARKPGTSTDTQYF. J is TRBJ2-3 and V is TRBV20-1, with a weak D call TRBD2 (6 bases). Germline loops: CDR1 DFQATT, CDR2 SNEGSKA (reference sequence). The CDR3 has 15 amino acids. Trimming removed 2 bases from V and 3 bases from J, with 15 bases in between.